The sequence of this T cell receptor beta chain was determined in a study of cytomegalovirus exposure and HLA in healthy donors. On the study more broadly: In a later analysis, the approximately 110 validation repertoires were reported to have used the same platform as the 600 to 800 first-cohort repertoires.

General study results and limits: There were some public TCRs occurring in many donors, but most TCR sequences were rare. Subsequent analysis revealed that first-cohort TCR clusters tended to co-occur in the approximately 120 validation repertoires.

Here immunoSEQ multiplex PCR was the method, and the copy in TCRdb shows in-frame clones only, minus some. The table has about 48,000 clones, 88% seen once. Donors were drawn from the approximately 130-subject validation cohort, separate from the approximately 640-subject first cohort. A remark on this clone: The target antigen is unknown.

The sample comprised PBMCs. This receptor was taken from a woman younger than 45 in good health and CMV-seronegative.

Here the CDR3 reads CASSLGQGGQYF. CDR3 coding DNA: TGCGCCAGCAGCTTGGGACAGGGTGGGCAGTACTTC. This chain uses TRBV5-1 with TRBJ2-7, with 7 positions matching TRBD1. This CDR3 spans 12 amino acids. Trimming removed 0 bases from V and 9 bases from J; junction bases left unmatched: 3. CDR1 and CDR2 (germline): SGHRS, YFSETQ.